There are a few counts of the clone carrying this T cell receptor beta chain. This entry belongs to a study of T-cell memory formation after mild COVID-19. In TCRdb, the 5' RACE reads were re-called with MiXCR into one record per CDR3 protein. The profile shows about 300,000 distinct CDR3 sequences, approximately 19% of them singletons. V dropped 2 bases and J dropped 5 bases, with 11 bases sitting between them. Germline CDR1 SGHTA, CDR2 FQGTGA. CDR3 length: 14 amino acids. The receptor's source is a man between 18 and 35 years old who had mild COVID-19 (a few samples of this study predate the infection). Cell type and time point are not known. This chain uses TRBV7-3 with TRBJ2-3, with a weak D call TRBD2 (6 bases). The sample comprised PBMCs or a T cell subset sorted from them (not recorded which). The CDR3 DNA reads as TGTGCCAGCAGCTTATGGAGGGGTGGAGATACGCAGTATTTT. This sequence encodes CASSLWRGGDTQYF.